This T cell receptor beta chain emerged from a study of blood T cells in healthy people across ages. Broader study findings: A strong correlation between TCR beta diversity and naive T cell percentage was seen. Donor CMV status was unknown, possibly confounding expanded clonotype changes.

With a J-beta primer mix and a sample-barcoded 5' primer, a second PCR ran 7 to 11 cycles. Every molecule of cDNA carried a tag from a template-switch adaptor with 12 random nucleotides. TCRdb re-derived calls from the 5' RACE reads in MiXCR, one entry per CDR3 protein. In the table there are some 640,000 distinct CDR3 sequences, 49% of which are singletons. The V and J ends lost 0 bases and 0 bases respectively, with 9 bases between them. The CDR3 consists of 15 residues. The germline V gene encodes CDR1 SGDLS and CDR2 YYNGEE. As concerns this clonotype: Its antigen is currently unknown.

The source material was blood. This receptor was obtained from an older woman in good health. V usage is TRBV9 and J usage is TRBJ1-2; D is possibly TRBD1 (5 bases). The CDR3 DNA follows: TGTGCCAGCAGCGTAGGGGACGTAGCTAACTATGGCTACACCTTC. Protein: CASSVGDVANYGYTF. The full variable domain, in which reference TRBV9 and TRBJ1-2 provide the parts outside the CDR3, is DSGVTQTPKHLITATGQRVTLRCSPRSGDLSVYWYQQSLDQGLQFLIQYYNGEERAKGNILERFSAQQFPDLHSELNLSSLELGDSALYFCASSVGDVANYGYTFGSGTRLTVV.